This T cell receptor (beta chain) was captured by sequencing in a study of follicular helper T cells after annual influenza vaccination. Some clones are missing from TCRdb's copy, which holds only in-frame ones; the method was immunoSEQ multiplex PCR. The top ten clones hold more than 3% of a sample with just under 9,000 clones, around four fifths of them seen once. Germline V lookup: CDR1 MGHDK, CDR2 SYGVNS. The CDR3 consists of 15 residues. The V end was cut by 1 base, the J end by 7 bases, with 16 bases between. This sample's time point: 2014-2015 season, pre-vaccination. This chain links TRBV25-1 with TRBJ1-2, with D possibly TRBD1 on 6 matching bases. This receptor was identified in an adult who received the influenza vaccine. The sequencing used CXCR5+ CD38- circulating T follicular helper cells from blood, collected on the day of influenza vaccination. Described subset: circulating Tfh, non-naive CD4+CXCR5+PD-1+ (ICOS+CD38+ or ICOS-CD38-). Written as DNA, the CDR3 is TGTGCCAGCAGTGAATTCGCTCAGGGGATGGGTGGCTACACCTTC. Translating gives CASSEFAQGMGGYTF.